What follows are 5 T cell receptor beta chains derived from one specimen sequenced in a study of blood T cell repertoires in COVID-19. Here immunoSEQ multiplex PCR was the method, and the copy in TCRdb shows in-frame clones only, minus some. Found here are some 50,000 clones, about four fifths of them singletons; the top ten hold 7% to 7.5%. The sequenced sample consisted of peripheral blood. The receptor set was obtained from a man in his forties with acute or convalescent COVID-19.

The chain uses TRBV2 and TRBJ1-5; D is perhaps TRBD1 (6 bases). Trimming took off 6 bases at V and 8 bases at J, with 17 bases between the two ends. The CDR3 is 14 amino acids. Germline assignment: CDR1 SNHLY and CDR2 FYNNEI. CDR3 protein: CASSLRGRDEPQHF. The CDR3 DNA is TGTGCCAGCAGCCTCAGGGGCCGCGACGAGCCCCAGCATTTT.

The chain uses TRBV3-1 (or the pseudogene TRBV3-2) and TRBJ1-6, with 11 bases lining up with TRBD1. Germline-derived CDR1 and CDR2 are LGHDT and YNNKEL (reference sequence). J lost 8 bases, V lost 4 bases, and 7 bases had no gene match. This CDR3 contains 16 residues. The CDR3: CASSLLRTGGHSPLHF. CDR3 sequence (DNA): TGTGCCAGCAGCCTGCTGAGGACAGGGGGCCATTCACCCCTCCACTTT.

V is TRBV15 and J is TRBJ1-3; D gene uncertain. Germline V gene lookup returns CDR1 LNHNV and CDR2 YYDKDF (reference sequence). The CDR3 contains 16 residues. V was pared by 0 bases and J by 1 base, with 10 bases between. The CDR3 spells CATSRDVTVSGNTIYF. The CDR3 DNA sequence: TGTGCCACCAGCAGAGATGTCACAGTGTCTGGAAACACCATATATTTT.

This clone was counted between two and nine times. The J gene is TRBJ1-1, the V gene TRBV4-1, with 9 bases fitting TRBD1. The J segment lost 4 bases and the V segment lost 4 bases, leaving 7 bases of the junction unmatched. CDR1 is MGHRA, CDR2 YSYEKL, per germline. The CDR3 loop spans 15 amino acids. The CDR3 loop reads CASSRGTGRGTEAFF. CDR3 in DNA: TGCGCCAGCAGCCGTGGGACAGGGAGGGGCACTGAAGCTTTCTTT.

V and J are TRBV5-1 and TRBJ1-6; 8 nucleotides agree with TRBD1. Germline values: CDR1 SGHRS, CDR2 YFSETQ. Unmatched junction bases numbered 4, after V lost 4 bases and J lost 7 bases. This CDR3 is 14 amino acids long. CDR3 protein: CASSPGQVNSPLHF. The CDR3, as DNA: TGCGCCAGCAGCCCGGGACAGGTCAATTCACCCCTCCACTTT.